Listed below are T cell receptor beta chains from one sample, sequenced in a study of post-analysis software for immune sequencing data. Each CDR3 protein is one row after TCRdb ran MiXCR on the PCR reads. The sample records roughly 400,000 distinct CDR3 sequences, more than 30% being singletons. Input material: blood. Every receptor here comes from a girl aged 2-10 years with multiple sclerosis. CDR3s include the opening cysteine and the closing phenylalanine or tryptophan. A D gene is named only where the DNA matches it firmly. The size field is filled for only some rows; it gives once, few, many or a size class.

>TRBJ1-1|.|.|TRBV7-9
CASSLLGVNTEAFF
TGTGCCAGCAGCTTATTAGGGGTTAACACTGAAGCTTTCTTT
>TRBJ2-1|.|.|TRBV20-1
CSASKGGEQFF
TGCAGTGCTAGCAAGGGTGGTGAGCAGTTCTTC
>TRBJ2-7|TRBD2|.|TRBV20-1
CSAMTARLAGVGWQYF
TGCAGTGCTATGACCGCAAGACTAGCGGGAGTGGGATGGCAGTACTTC
>TRBJ2-3|TRBD2|.|TRBV5-1
CASTKTSGTDTQYF
TGCGCCAGCACCAAGACTAGCGGCACAGATACGCAGTATTTT
>TRBJ2-5|.|.|TRBV7-2
CASSLVHQETQYF
TGTGCCAGCAGCTTAGTACACCAAGAGACCCAGTACTTC
>TRBJ1-2|.|many|TRBV7-2
CASSASGTSYGYTF
TGTGCCAGCAGCGCGTCCGGGACCTCCTATGGCTACACCTTC
>TRBJ2-7|.|.|TRBV29-1
CSVVPGVRPLLQYYEQYF
TGCAGCGTTGTCCCGGGGGTACGACCCCTGCTCCAGTACTACGAGCAGTACTTC
>TRBJ2-5|TRBD1|.|TRBV24-1
CATSDPDRLETQYF
TGTGCCACCAGTGACCCGGACAGGTTAGAGACCCAGTACTTC
>TRBJ2-3|TRBD2|few|TRBV7-2
CASSSRSGRGTDTQYF
TGTGCCAGCAGCTCCAGGAGCGGGAGAGGAACAGATACGCAGTATTTT
>TRBJ2-7|.|.|TRBV4-1
CASSQGTHFSYEQYF
TGCGCCAGCAGCCAAGGGACACACTTCTCCTACGAGCAGTACTTC
>TRBJ2-1|.|.|TRBV11-2
CASSPTTSRESNGFF
TGTGCCAGCAGTCCCACCACCTCTAGGGAATCAAACGGGTTCTTC
>TRBJ1-6|.|.|TRBV3-1
CASSQVGGSYNSPLHF
TGTGCCAGCAGCCAAGTCGGAGGGTCCTATAATTCACCCCTCCACTTT
>TRBJ2-7|TRBD2|few|TRBV7-2
CASSLATGGFYEQYF
TGTGCCAGCAGCTTAGCGACGGGGGGGTTCTACGAGCAGTACTTC
>TRBJ2-1|TRBD1|.|TRBV12-3/TRBV12-4
CASSLPQGAFREQFF
TGTGCCAGCAGTTTACCACAGGGGGCTTTTCGGGAGCAGTTCTTC
>TRBJ1-2|.|.|TRBV20-1
CSARGRGLGLYGYTF
TGCAGTGCTAGAGGCCGGGGTTTAGGGCTCTATGGCTACACCTTC
>TRBJ2-2|.|.|TRBV29-1
CSVVEANTGEAGELFF
TGCAGCGTTGTTGAGGCCAATACAGGGGAGGCCGGGGAGCTGTTTTTT
>TRBJ2-1|.|.|TRBV4-1
CASSQGAGTPYNEQFF
TGCGCCAGCAGCCAAGGGGCAGGGACACCTTACAATGAGCAGTTCTTC
>TRBJ1-1|TRBD1|.|TRBV6-6
CASSQTGHTETFF
TGTGCCAGCAGCCAGACAGGGCACACTGAAACTTTCTTT
>TRBJ2-7|.|many|TRBV3-1
CASSRTSSYEQYF
TGTGCCAGCAGTAGGACGAGCTCCTACGAGCAGTACTTC
>TRBJ1-1|TRBD1|.|TRBV2
CASRTLSGTGGKGAEAFF
TGTGCCAGCAGGACCCTTTCCGGGACAGGGGGCAAAGGGGCTGAAGCTTTCTTT
>TRBJ1-1|.|.|TRBV6-5
CASSPTVPNEAFF
TGTGCCAGCAGTCCGACAGTCCCCAATGAAGCTTTCTTT
>TRBJ1-2|.|once|TRBV3-1
CASSPAVQSNYGYTF
TGTGCCAGCAGTCCTGCGGTTCAATCCAACTATGGCTACACCTTC